This TCR beta chain was identified during a study of blood T cell repertoires in COVID-19. Study background: The United States, Italy and Spain supplied acute and convalescent COVID-19 samples. PBMCs, B-cell-depleted T cells, or T cells were the source of the cDNA or gDNA that made up the material.

The V end lost 4 bases, the J end lost 4 bases, and 12 bases lay between the germline ends. The CDR3 consists of 15 residues. Looked up from germline, CDR1 is SGHRS and CDR2 is YFSETQ. Per the authors' pipeline: By means of reference gene primer amplification, nucleated cell counts were estimated. TCRdb's copy holds only in-frame clones and misses some; the assay was immunoSEQ multiplex PCR. The V and J calls and the clone size are those of that table, but D and trimming were determined from the DNA. The data hold about 120,000 clones, with more than 60% observed a single time. In this sample, this clone turned up a few times.

This TCR was sampled from a woman aged 70-85 years with acute or convalescent COVID-19. Sequenced sample: peripheral blood. The chain couples TRBV5-1 to TRBJ2-6; no definite D call. The chain's CDR3 is CASSAHGAGANVLTF. CDR3 in DNA: TGCGCCAGCAGCGCGCACGGTGCGGGGGCCAACGTCCTGACTTTC.